These T cell receptor beta chains were read from a single sample in a study of shared clonotypes between healthy human individuals. The data were produced by immunoSEQ multiplex PCR, yet TCRdb's version contains in-frame clones alone and is incomplete. The table records 2,100,000 or so clones, roughly 95% of them present only once. The specimen was naive CD4+ T cells sorted from blood. These receptors all come from a man aged 18 to 29 in good health. The CDR3 runs from the conserved cysteine through the conserved F or W. A D gene is named only where the DNA matches it firmly. Where a row states a size, it is once, few, many or the class of an expanded clone; other rows omit it.

CDR3 DNA: TGTGCCAGCAGCAGGGGCACTGAAGCTTTCTTT
CDR3 protein: CASSRGTEAFF
J gene: TRBJ1-1
V gene: TRBV6-5
D gene: .
clone size: once

CDR3 DNA: TGTGCCAGCAGTGGAAGCGGGGGGCCTCCCCAAGAGACCCAGTACTTC
CDR3 protein: CASSGSGGPPQETQYF
J gene: TRBJ2-5
V gene: TRBV2
D gene: TRBD2
clone size: once

CDR3 DNA: TGTGCCAGCAGCTTCGGGCAGGGCACTGAAGCTTTCTTT
CDR3 protein: CASSFGQGTEAFF
J gene: TRBJ1-1
V gene: TRBV11-3
D gene: .
clone size: .

CDR3 DNA: TGTGCCAGCAGCGTTGGGGGGCTGATCAGCTCTGGGGCCAACGTCCTGACTTTC
CDR3 protein: CASSVGGLISSGANVLTF
J gene: TRBJ2-6
V gene: TRBV9
D gene: .
clone size: .

CDR3 DNA: TGCGCCAGCAGCTTGACAACGACAGGGCCGGCCAATGAGCAGTTCTTC
CDR3 protein: CASSLTTTGPANEQFF
J gene: TRBJ2-1
V gene: TRBV5-1
D gene: TRBD1
clone size: .

CDR3 DNA: TGTGCCAGTAGTATAACCTCCCTGACTAGCGGGAGGTACAATGAGCAGTTCTTC
CDR3 protein: CASSITSLTSGRYNEQFF
J gene: TRBJ2-1
V gene: TRBV19
D gene: TRBD2
clone size: .

CDR3 DNA: TGCGCCAGCAGCCTGGCTGGGCGCAATGAGCAGTTCTTC
CDR3 protein: CASSLAGRNEQFF
J gene: TRBJ2-1
V gene: TRBV4-3
D gene: .
clone size: .

CDR3 DNA: TGTGCCAGCAGTCGCAGGGTGATCGCCTACGAGCAGTACTTC
CDR3 protein: CASSRRVIAYEQYF
J gene: TRBJ2-7
V gene: TRBV2
D gene: .
clone size: once

CDR3 DNA: TGTGCCAGCAGCTTGGGATCTAGCAGCAAGGAGTACTTC
CDR3 protein: CASSLGSSSKEYF
J gene: TRBJ2-7
V gene: TRBV11-2
D gene: .
clone size: .

CDR3 DNA: TGTGCCAGCAGCTTTTTCGGCCAGGGGGCCCTGAGCTCCTACGAGCAGTACTTC
CDR3 protein: CASSFFGQGALSSYEQYF
J gene: TRBJ2-7
V gene: TRBV7-2
D gene: TRBD1
clone size: .

CDR3 DNA: TGTGCCATCAGTGGGTTGGACGGGTCCTATGGCTACACCTTC
CDR3 protein: CAISGLDGSYGYTF
J gene: TRBJ1-2
V gene: TRBV10-3
D gene: .
clone size: .

CDR3 DNA: TGCGCCAGCAGCCATGGGACAGCTGCTGACTATGGCTACACCTTC
CDR3 protein: CASSHGTAADYGYTF
J gene: TRBJ1-2
V gene: TRBV4-1
D gene: TRBD1
clone size: .

CDR3 DNA: TGTGCCTGGAGTGTTCTCGGAAACACTGAAGCTTTCTTT
CDR3 protein: CAWSVLGNTEAFF
J gene: TRBJ1-1
V gene: TRBV30
D gene: .
clone size: .

CDR3 DNA: TGTGCCAGCAGCTCCGGCCGACCCCTCTACGAGCAGTACTTC
CDR3 protein: CASSSGRPLYEQYF
J gene: TRBJ2-7
V gene: TRBV5-8
D gene: .
clone size: .

CDR3 DNA: TGTGCCAGCATAGGAGAGTACGAGCAGTACTTC
CDR3 protein: CASIGEYEQYF
J gene: TRBJ2-7
V gene: TRBV6-1
D gene: .
clone size: once

CDR3 DNA: TGTGCCAGCAAGAAGGACAGCCTGAACACTGAAGCTTTCTTT
CDR3 protein: CASKKDSLNTEAFF
J gene: TRBJ1-1
V gene: TRBV28
D gene: .
clone size: .

CDR3 DNA: TGTGCCAGCAGTGACCGTGGGAGGGGCGGGGAGACCCAGTACTTC
CDR3 protein: CASSDRGRGGETQYF
J gene: TRBJ2-5
V gene: TRBV6-1
D gene: TRBD2
clone size: .

CDR3 DNA: TGTGCCAGTAGCCCGCAGGGTTTAGAGAATTCACCCCTCCACTTT
CDR3 protein: CASSPQGLENSPLHF
J gene: TRBJ1-6
V gene: TRBV19
D gene: .
clone size: .

CDR3 DNA: TGCGCCAGCAGCTTGATAGGGAAGGGCACCGGGGAGCTGTTTTTT
CDR3 protein: CASSLIGKGTGELFF
J gene: TRBJ2-2
V gene: TRBV5-1
D gene: .
clone size: .

CDR3 DNA: TGCGCCAGCAGTGGGTTATTTTCGGGAGAAAGCACCGGGGAGCTGTTTTTT
CDR3 protein: CASSGLFSGESTGELFF
J gene: TRBJ2-2
V gene: TRBV10-2
D gene: .
clone size: .

CDR3 DNA: TGTGCCAGCAGCTTAGGGTTAGGGGACTACGAGCAGTACTTC
CDR3 protein: CASSLGLGDYEQYF
J gene: TRBJ2-7
V gene: TRBV11-2
D gene: .
clone size: .

CDR3 DNA: TGTGCCAGTAGTATACACGGACAGGGCACTGAAGCTTTCTTT
CDR3 protein: CASSIHGQGTEAFF
J gene: TRBJ1-1
V gene: TRBV19
D gene: TRBD1
clone size: .

CDR3 DNA: TGTGCCAGCAGCACGTGGAGCGGGGACTACAATGAGCAGTTCTTC
CDR3 protein: CASSTWSGDYNEQFF
J gene: TRBJ2-1
V gene: TRBV7-3
D gene: TRBD2
clone size: .

CDR3 DNA: TGCGCCAGCAGCAAGGGGCTACACGACCTTCATACTTCCTACGAGCAGTACTTC
CDR3 protein: CASSKGLHDLHTSYEQYF
J gene: TRBJ2-7
V gene: TRBV4-1
D gene: .
clone size: .

CDR3 DNA: TGTGCCAGCAGCGTAGCGGTTGGGGGCACCGGGGAGCTGTTTTTT
CDR3 protein: CASSVAVGGTGELFF
J gene: TRBJ2-2
V gene: TRBV9
D gene: .
clone size: .

CDR3 DNA: TGTGCCAGCAGTGAAAGGCAGGGTAGTAATTCACCCCTCCACTTT
CDR3 protein: CASSERQGSNSPLHF
J gene: TRBJ1-6
V gene: TRBV6-1
D gene: .
clone size: .

CDR3 DNA: TGCGCCAGCAGCTTGTCCGGGACTAGCGGGCTCGAGGGGGAGCAGTACTTC
CDR3 protein: CASSLSGTSGLEGEQYF
J gene: TRBJ2-7
V gene: TRBV5-1
D gene: TRBD2
clone size: .

CDR3 DNA: TGTGCCAGCAGTGGGAGGACAGGGGGCGACACTGAAGCTTTCTTT
CDR3 protein: CASSGRTGGDTEAFF
J gene: TRBJ1-1
V gene: TRBV6-1
D gene: TRBD1
clone size: .

CDR3 DNA: TGCGCCAGTCGGAGGCTAGCGGGGTTGGAGACCCAGTACTTC
CDR3 protein: CASRRLAGLETQYF
J gene: TRBJ2-5
V gene: TRBV4-1
D gene: TRBD2
clone size: .

CDR3 DNA: TGTGCCAGCAGTATTCGTTCTGGCACCGGGGAGCTGTTTTTT
CDR3 protein: CASSIRSGTGELFF
J gene: TRBJ2-2
V gene: TRBV25-1
D gene: .
clone size: .

CDR3 DNA: TGTGCCAGCAGCTTAACCGGGAGCGTCTACGAGCAGTACTTC
CDR3 protein: CASSLTGSVYEQYF
J gene: TRBJ2-7
V gene: TRBV7-6
D gene: .
clone size: .

CDR3 DNA: TGTGCCAGCAGCTGGGGACAGGGGGTAGGTACTGAAGCTTTCTTT
CDR3 protein: CASSWGQGVGTEAFF
J gene: TRBJ1-1
V gene: TRBV5-4
D gene: TRBD1
clone size: .

CDR3 DNA: TGTGCCAGCAGCTTGACAGGGGTTCAAGAGACCCAGTACTTC
CDR3 protein: CASSLTGVQETQYF
J gene: TRBJ2-5
V gene: TRBV7-9
D gene: TRBD1
clone size: .

CDR3 DNA: TGTGCCAGCAGCCCAGTGAAGGGGGGCACCGGGGAGCTGTTTTTT
CDR3 protein: CASSPVKGGTGELFF
J gene: TRBJ2-2
V gene: TRBV7-3
D gene: .
clone size: .

CDR3 DNA: TGCGCCAGCACCCTGGAGGGTTACGAGCAGTACTTC
CDR3 protein: CASTLEGYEQYF
J gene: TRBJ2-7
V gene: TRBV5-1
D gene: .
clone size: .

CDR3 DNA: TGTGCCTCAGGGGAGGTGGGACCGCAGTACTTC
CDR3 protein: CASGEVGPQYF
J gene: TRBJ2-7
V gene: TRBV9
D gene: .
clone size: once

CDR3 DNA: TGTGCCAGCAGTGATAAGGGAAACTATGGCTACACCTTC
CDR3 protein: CASSDKGNYGYTF
J gene: TRBJ1-2
V gene: TRBV6-1
D gene: .
clone size: .

CDR3 DNA: TGTGCCAGCTCACCCGCCTCCGGGAGGAACACTGAAGCTTTCTTT
CDR3 protein: CASSPASGRNTEAFF
J gene: TRBJ1-1
V gene: TRBV18
D gene: .
clone size: .

CDR3 DNA: TGTGCCAGCAGCTTTTATTCGAATTGGGGTTCACCCCTCCACTTT
CDR3 protein: CASSFYSNWGSPLHF
J gene: TRBJ1-6
V gene: TRBV5-4
D gene: .
clone size: .

CDR3 DNA: TGTGCCAGCAGTTTGGGGGGGGCACGGGAGACCCAGTACTTC
CDR3 protein: CASSLGGARETQYF
J gene: TRBJ2-5
V gene: TRBV28
D gene: .
clone size: .

CDR3 DNA: TGTGCTAGTGGTTTGGCTCTAGCGGGAGCGAACTACGAGCAGTACTTC
CDR3 protein: CASGLALAGANYEQYF
J gene: TRBJ2-7
V gene: TRBV12-5
D gene: TRBD2
clone size: .

CDR3 DNA: TGTGCCAGCAGCCAAAGTGGAGGGGGCGAGCAGTACTTC
CDR3 protein: CASSQSGGGEQYF
J gene: TRBJ2-7
V gene: TRBV7-3
D gene: .
clone size: once

CDR3 DNA: TGTGCCAGCAGCCCGGAAATAGGCGGAACCTACGAGCAGTACTTC
CDR3 protein: CASSPEIGGTYEQYF
J gene: TRBJ2-7
V gene: TRBV11-2
D gene: .
clone size: once

CDR3 DNA: TGTGCCAGCAGTTACTCGAGCGGGAGGGCCCAAGATACGCAGTATTTT
CDR3 protein: CASSYSSGRAQDTQYF
J gene: TRBJ2-3
V gene: TRBV6-5
D gene: TRBD2
clone size: .

CDR3 DNA: TGTGCCAGCAGTTCCCCGAACACCGGGGAGCTGTTTTTT
CDR3 protein: CASSSPNTGELFF
J gene: TRBJ2-2
V gene: TRBV6-5
D gene: .
clone size: .

CDR3 DNA: TGTGCCAGCAGCTTCGACAGACTACTGACGAACACTGAAGCTTTCTTT
CDR3 protein: CASSFDRLLTNTEAFF
J gene: TRBJ1-1
V gene: TRBV7-2
D gene: .
clone size: .

CDR3 DNA: TGTGCCAGCAGTTTCTACCAGGTGCAGCCCCAGCATTTT
CDR3 protein: CASSFYQVQPQHF
J gene: TRBJ1-5
V gene: TRBV28
D gene: .
clone size: .

CDR3 DNA: TGTGCCAGAGTTGGAACAGGGTATCGATCCTACGAGCAGTACTTC
CDR3 protein: CARVGTGYRSYEQYF
J gene: TRBJ2-7
V gene: TRBV14
D gene: .
clone size: .

CDR3 DNA: TGTGCCAGCAGTGCCAGGGACGGCAATCAGCCCCAGCATTTT
CDR3 protein: CASSARDGNQPQHF
J gene: TRBJ1-5
V gene: TRBV6-6
D gene: .
clone size: .

CDR3 DNA: TGTGCCAGCAGTGGGCAGGGGCTGAGGACTAATGAAAAACTGTTTTTT
CDR3 protein: CASSGQGLRTNEKLFF
J gene: TRBJ1-4
V gene: TRBV2
D gene: .
clone size: .

CDR3 DNA: TGTGCCAGCAGTAGCGGGAGGGCCGACACCGGGGAGCTGTTTTTT
CDR3 protein: CASSSGRADTGELFF
J gene: TRBJ2-2
V gene: TRBV5-4
D gene: TRBD2
clone size: .